Listed below are T cell receptor beta chains from one sample, sequenced in a study of shared clonotypes between healthy human individuals. Data came from immunoSEQ multiplex PCR; TCRdb stores just in-frame clones and leaves some out. The table lists 2 million to 2.5 million clones, 85% to 95% of them singletons. Sequencing used naive CD4+ T cells from PBMCs. The receptors shown here come from a man younger than 35 in good health. Some clones in this sample may be carry-over from other donors' samples. Both conserved end residues are part of each CDR3. D genes are given only for firm matches. The listing skips clone size in some rows; elsewhere it reads once, few, many or a size class.

size | D | J | length | V | DNA | CDR3
- | - | TRBJ1-1 | 13 | TRBV10-1 | TGCGCCAGCAGGACCGACCCGAACACTGAAGCTTTCTTT | CASRTDPNTEAFF
- | - | TRBJ1-2 | 13 | TRBV5-1 | TGCGCCAGCAGCCCGACATCCAACTATGGCTACACCTTC | CASSPTSNYGYTF
- | - | TRBJ2-2 | 13 | TRBV30 | TGTGCCTGGGACACATTCCTCACCGGGGAGCTGTTTTTT | CAWDTFLTGELFF
- | - | TRBJ2-5 | 13 | TRBV28 | TGTGCCAGCCGACCCGGGACCCAAGAGACCCAGTACTTC | CASRPGTQETQYF
- | TRBD2 | TRBJ2-7 | 17 | TRBV6-1 | TGTGCCAGCAGTGAAAGGGCTAGCGGGGGACGCTCCTACGAGCAGTACTTC | CASSERASGGRSYEQYF
- | TRBD1 | TRBJ2-7 | 14 | TRBV6-6 | TGTGCCAGCAGTAAAGGACAGGGCTCCTACGAGCAGTACTTC | CASSKGQGSYEQYF
once | - | TRBJ1-5 | 15 | TRBV19 | TGTGCCAGTAGTAGGGGGGCGCGAGGCAATCAGCCCCAGCATTTT | CASSRGARGNQPQHF
- | - | TRBJ2-1 | 15 | TRBV7-3 | TGTGCCAGCAGCGTCGGACCGCCGGACTACAATGAGCAGTTCTTC | CASSVGPPDYNEQFF
- | - | TRBJ2-5 | 14 | TRBV28 | TGTGCCAGCAGTTTTGGGGGGCTGCGGGAGACCCAGTACTTC | CASSFGGLRETQYF
- | - | TRBJ2-5 | 12 | TRBV5-1 | TGCGCCAGCAGCTGGTCGGAAGAGACCCAGTACTTC | CASSWSEETQYF
once | - | TRBJ1-6 | 17 | TRBV25-1 | TGTGCCAGCAGTGGGACAGACGGGAGCTCCTATAATTCACCCCTCCACTTT | CASSGTDGSSYNSPLHF
- | - | TRBJ2-2 | 14 | TRBV25-1 | TGTGCCAGCAGCTCGAGGCGGGGTACCGGGGAGCTGTTTTTT | CASSSRRGTGELFF
- | - | TRBJ2-7 | 14 | TRBV2 | TGTGCCAGCAGTGAAGAAAGGGGCACCTACGAGCAGTACTTC | CASSEERGTYEQYF
- | - | TRBJ1-1 | 12 | TRBV5-6 | TGTGCCAGCACGGTCGGGAACACTGAAGCTTTCTTT | CASTVGNTEAFF
- | - | TRBJ1-1 | 14 | TRBV28 | TGTGCCAGCAGTACTCGGACAGCGAACACTGAAGCTTTCTTT | CASSTRTANTEAFF
- | - | TRBJ2-2 | 15 | TRBV7-7 | TGTGCCAGCAGCTTAGCGTTGTCAGGCGCCGGGGAGCTGTTTTTT | CASSLALSGAGELFF
few | TRBD1 | TRBJ1-1 | 11 | TRBV29-1 | TGCAGCGCTTCAAGGACAGGGAAAGCTTTCTTT | CSASRTGKAFF
- | - | TRBJ2-7 | 15 | TRBV10-3 | TGTGCCATCAGTGATGAGAGAAGGAGTAGGTTTGAGCAGTACTTC | CAISDERRSRFEQYF
- | - | TRBJ2-7 | 15 | TRBV28 | TGTGCCAGCAGTTTACCGGGGCCGCCCTCCTACGAGCAGTACTTC | CASSLPGPPSYEQYF
- | - | TRBJ1-4 | 14 | TRBV30 | TGTGCCTGGAGACCTCGGGGGGGGAGTGAAAAACTGTTTTTT | CAWRPRGGSEKLFF
- | - | TRBJ2-5 | 14 | TRBV30 | TGTGCCTGGAGATCGGCAGGGTCCAAAGAGACCCAGTACTTC | CAWRSAGSKETQYF
- | TRBD2 | TRBJ2-1 | 15 | TRBV7-2 | TGTGCCAGCAGCTTAGACGGGAGGGTCTACAATGAGCAGTTCTTC | CASSLDGRVYNEQFF
- | - | TRBJ2-7 | 12 | TRBV11-2 | TGTGCCAGCAGCTTAAGGGATTTCGAGCAGTACTTC | CASSLRDFEQYF
- | TRBD1 | TRBJ1-1 | 13 | TRBV2 | TGTGCCAGCAGGGACAGGGTGAACACTGAAGCTTTCTTT | CASRDRVNTEAFF
- | TRBD2 | TRBJ2-1 | 16 | TRBV28 | TGTGCCAGCACCCCTAGCGGGAGGGATTCCTACAATGAGCAGTTCTTC | CASTPSGRDSYNEQFF
- | TRBD2 | TRBJ2-5 | 16 | TRBV7-7 | TGTGCCAGCAGCACAGGGACTAGCGGGGGTAGCGTGACCCAGTACTTC | CASSTGTSGGSVTQYF
- | - | TRBJ2-2 | 14 | TRBV30 | TGTGCCTGGAGTGGGCAGGGTTACACCGGGGAGCTGTTTTTT | CAWSGQGYTGELFF
- | - | TRBJ2-1 | 15 | TRBV21-1 | TGTGCCAGCAGCAAACGTAGCGGGGTATACAATGAGCAGTTCTTC | CASSKRSGVYNEQFF
- | - | TRBJ1-2 | 15 | TRBV5-4 | TGTGCCAGCAGCTTGGGCGGGGGGCCCCCCTATGGCTACACCTTC | CASSLGGGPPYGYTF
- | - | TRBJ1-1 | 13 | TRBV5-1 | TGCGCCAGCAGCCTCACCCCGAACACTGAAGCTTTCTTT | CASSLTPNTEAFF
- | - | TRBJ2-5 | 15 | TRBV9 | TGTGCCAGCAGCCCCCAACAGGGTGTTTGGGAGACCCAGTACTTC | CASSPQQGVWETQYF
- | TRBD2 | TRBJ2-1 | 18 | TRBV18 | TGTGCCAGCTCACCACAGGTCAGCGGGAGGCTTTCCTACAATGAGCAGTTCTTC | CASSPQVSGRLSYNEQFF
- | - | TRBJ1-3 | 15 | TRBV11-3 | TGTGCCAGCAGCCGCGGGGACGCCTCTGGAAACACCATATATTTT | CASSRGDASGNTIYF
- | - | TRBJ2-7 | 11 | TRBV6-6 | TGTGCCAGCAGAATAAGCTACGAGCAGTACTTC | CASRISYEQYF
- | - | TRBJ2-1 | 14 | TRBV11-1 | TGTGCCAGCAGCCGAGGGGACATACGCAATGAGCAGTTCTTC | CASSRGDIRNEQFF
- | TRBD1 | TRBJ2-7 | 15 | TRBV28 | TGTGCCAGCAGGGGGGACAGGGGGTGGGGCTACGAGCAGTACTTC | CASRGDRGWGYEQYF
- | - | TRBJ1-2 | 15 | TRBV15 | TGTGCCACCAGCAGAGCCACCGGGACCGTCCTTGGTAGGACCTTC | CATSRATGTVLGRTF
- | TRBD1 | TRBJ1-1 | 16 | TRBV19 | TGTGCCAGTACCCCCCGGGAGGGGGCGCTTTCAATTGAAGCTTTCTTT | CASTPREGALSIEAFF
- | - | TRBJ2-1 | 13 | TRBV10-3 | TGTGCCATCGAAAGTAGTGGTGGGTCTAAGCAGTTCTTC | CAIESSGGSKQFF
once | - | TRBJ1-5 | 16 | TRBV7-8 | TGTGCCAGCAGCTTAGCGTCTAGCGTCCCTGATCAGCCCCAGCATTTT | CASSLASSVPDQPQHF
- | - | TRBJ1-1 | 13 | TRBV5-4 | TGTGCCAGCAGCACCGGACAGTACACTGAAGCTTTCTTT | CASSTGQYTEAFF
- | - | TRBJ1-6 | 16 | TRBV11-2 | TGTGCCAGCAGCCCACGGGCCCGCGGCTATAATTCACCCCTCCACTTT | CASSPRARGYNSPLHF
- | - | TRBJ2-1 | 15 | TRBV7-3 | TGTGCCAGCAGCTATAGTGATGCCTCCTACAATGAGCAGTTCTTC | CASSYSDASYNEQFF
once | - | TRBJ2-3 | 15 | TRBV30 | TGTGCCTGGAGTACGCGCTCAGCCCACACAGATACGCAGTATTTT | CAWSTRSAHTDTQYF
- | - | TRBJ1-4 | 14 | TRBV6-5 | TGTGCCAGCAGTTACTCGGGTTCAGGGGAAAAACTGTTTTTT | CASSYSGSGEKLFF
- | - | TRBJ1-1 | 16 | TRBV28 | TGTGCCAGCATACGTAGCGGGGGCAGGGGTGGGACTGAAGCTTTCTTT | CASIRSGGRGGTEAFF
- | - | TRBJ1-4 | 16 | TRBV5-4 | TGTGCCAGCAGCTTGGAATGGGACGGCACTAATGAAAAACTGTTTTTT | CASSLEWDGTNEKLFF
- | TRBD1 | TRBJ1-3 | 15 | TRBV2 | TGTGCCAGCAGTGCGAGGGGGCGGGCTGGAAACACCATATATTTT | CASSARGRAGNTIYF
- | - | TRBJ2-7 | 14 | TRBV6-5 | TGTGCCAGCAGTCAAAGCTGGGTCGGCAACGAGCAGTACTTC | CASSQSWVGNEQYF
once | - | TRBJ2-5 | 14 | TRBV5-6 | TGTGCCAGCAGCGAATCCCCGGTGGTAGAGACCCAGTACTTC | CASSESPVVETQYF
- | - | TRBJ1-4 | 15 | TRBV4-3 | TGCGCCAGCAGCCTCAACTCAGGGGCGTTAGGAAAACTGTTTTTT | CASSLNSGALGKLFF
- | - | TRBJ2-5 | 14 | TRBV5-1 | TGCGCCAGCAGCTTGAGAAGTACCGAAGAGACCCAGTACTTC | CASSLRSTEETQYF
- | - | TRBJ1-1 | 11 | TRBV2 | TGTGCCAGCAGGGATCAGGTTGAAGCTTTCTTT | CASRDQVEAFF
- | TRBD1 | TRBJ2-6 | 18 | TRBV9 | TGTGCCAGCAGCGTAGCTGGGACAGGGCTGAATGGGGCCAACGTCCTGACTTTC | CASSVAGTGLNGANVLTF
once | - | TRBJ2-5 | 15 | TRBV7-2 | TGTGCCAGCAGCTCCGGACAGCATCGGATTCAGACCCAGTACTTC | CASSSGQHRIQTQYF
- | TRBD1 | TRBJ2-7 | 14 | TRBV7-3 | TGTGCCAGCAGCTTAACAGGACAGGCGTACGAGCAGTACTTC | CASSLTGQAYEQYF
- | - | TRBJ1-4 | 16 | TRBV7-9 | TGTGCCAGCAGCTTAGAACGAGGGATGCGACGTGAAAAACTGTTTTTT | CASSLERGMRREKLFF